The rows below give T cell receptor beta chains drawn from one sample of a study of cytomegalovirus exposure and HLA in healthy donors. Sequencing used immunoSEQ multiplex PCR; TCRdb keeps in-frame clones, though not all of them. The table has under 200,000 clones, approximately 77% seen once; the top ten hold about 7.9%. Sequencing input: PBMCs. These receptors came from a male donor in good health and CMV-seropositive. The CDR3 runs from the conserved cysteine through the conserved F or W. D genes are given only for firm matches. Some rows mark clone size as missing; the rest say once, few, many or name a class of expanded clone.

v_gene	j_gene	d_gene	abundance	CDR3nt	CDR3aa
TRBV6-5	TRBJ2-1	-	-	TGTGCCAGCAGTTACTCAGGCGGTTACAATGAGCAGTTCTTC	CASSYSGGYNEQFF
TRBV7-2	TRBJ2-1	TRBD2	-	TGTGCCAGCAGCCGTAGCGGGGGGGACAATGAGCAGTTCTTC	CASSRSGGDNEQFF
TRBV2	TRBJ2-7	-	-	TGTGCCAGCAGTGACTGGGGCAGGGCCCTCTCCTACGAGCAGTACTTC	CASSDWGRALSYEQYF
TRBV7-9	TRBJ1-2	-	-	TGTGCCAGCAGCTTAGAGGGGTATGGCTACACCTTC	CASSLEGYGYTF
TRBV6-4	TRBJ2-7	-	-	TGTGCCAGCAGTGACTCGAGGGTCATCTCCTACGAGCAGTACTTC	CASSDSRVISYEQYF
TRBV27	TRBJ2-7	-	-	TGTGCCAGCAGTTTATTGTATCCCGCCCAACAGGGTGGTGAGTACGAGCAGTACTTC	CASSLLYPAQQGGEYEQYF
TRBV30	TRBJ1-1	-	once	TGTGCCTGGAGTGTACTTGGTGAAGCTTTCTTT	CAWSVLGEAFF
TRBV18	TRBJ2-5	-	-	TGTGCCAGCTCACCGGGGCAGCAAGAGACCCAGTACTTC	CASSPGQQETQYF
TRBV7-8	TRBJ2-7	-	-	TGTGCCAGCAGCCTAGAGGCGGGCCTCCATTACGAGCAGTACTTC	CASSLEAGLHYEQYF
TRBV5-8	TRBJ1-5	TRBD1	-	TGTGCCAGCAGCTCGAGGACAGGCCCTTATCAACCCCAGCATTTT	CASSSRTGPYQPQHF
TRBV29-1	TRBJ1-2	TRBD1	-	TGCAGCGCACCCGGACAGGGAAGGGAAGGCTACACCTTC	CSAPGQGREGYTF
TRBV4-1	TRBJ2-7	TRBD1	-	TGCGCCAGCAGCCGGGGACAGGGAAGCTACGAGCAGTACTTC	CASSRGQGSYEQYF
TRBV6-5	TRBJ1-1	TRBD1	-	TGTGCCAGCAGTTATGGGACAGGGGCAAACACTGAAGCTTTCTTT	CASSYGTGANTEAFF
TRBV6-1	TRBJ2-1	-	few	TGTGCCAGCAGTGCAGGACTGAGGGACAATGAGCAGTTCTTC	CASSAGLRDNEQFF
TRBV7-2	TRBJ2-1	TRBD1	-	TGTGCCAGCAGCTTACGGGACAGGGGGTCCTACAATGAGCAGTTCTTC	CASSLRDRGSYNEQFF
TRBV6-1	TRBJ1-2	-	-	TGTGCCAGCAGTGAAGCGGCGGGAGGTTATGGCTACACCTTC	CASSEAAGGYGYTF
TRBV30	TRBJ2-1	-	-	TGTGCCTGGAGTGTAAACAGGGCCCAGGGTGATGAGCAGTTCTTC	CAWSVNRAQGDEQFF
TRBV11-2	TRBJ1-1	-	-	TGTGCCAGCAGCTTAGTGCGGGCGCTGAACACTGAAGCTTTCTTT	CASSLVRALNTEAFF
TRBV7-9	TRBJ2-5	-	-	TGTGCCAGCAGCTTTCAATTAGCGGACCAAGAGACCCAGTACTTC	CASSFQLADQETQYF
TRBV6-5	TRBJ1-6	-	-	TGTGCCAGCAGTTACTCGAGGTGGGACACGAATTCACCCCTCCACTTT	CASSYSRWDTNSPLHF
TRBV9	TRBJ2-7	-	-	TGTGCCAGCAGCGTAGGGACTCACTACGAGCAGTACTTC	CASSVGTHYEQYF
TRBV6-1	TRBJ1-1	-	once	TGTGCCAGCAGCGAGTATAACACTGAAGCTTTCTTT	CASSEYNTEAFF
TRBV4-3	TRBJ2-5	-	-	TGCGCCAGCAGCCAAGATACCGACAGCCAAGAGACCCAGTACTTC	CASSQDTDSQETQYF
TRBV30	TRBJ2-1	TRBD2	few	TGTGCCTGGAGTAGACTAGCGGAGGATGAGCAGTTCTTC	CAWSRLAEDEQFF
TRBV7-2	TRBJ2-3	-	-	TGTGCCAGCACCCTGGACTGGGGCACAGATACGCAGTATTTT	CASTLDWGTDTQYF
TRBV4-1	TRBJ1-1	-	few	TGCGCCAGCAGCCAAGCGGGTCAGGGGATCGCTTTCTTT	CASSQAGQGIAFF
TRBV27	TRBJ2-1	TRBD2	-	TGTGCCAGCAAGACAAGCGGGGGGGCGTGGAATGAGCAGTTCTTC	CASKTSGGAWNEQFF
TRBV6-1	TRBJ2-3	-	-	TGTGCCAGCAGTGACGTCACAGATACGCAGTATTTT	CASSDVTDTQYF
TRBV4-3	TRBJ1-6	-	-	TGCGCCAGCAGCGGGGGGGCCTCGTATAATTCACCCCTCCACTTT	CASSGGASYNSPLHF
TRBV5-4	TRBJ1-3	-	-	TGTGCCAGCAGCTCTATAGACCGGCCCAGCGGTGCCATATATTTT	CASSSIDRPSGAIYF
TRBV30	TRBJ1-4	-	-	TGTGCCTGCGGCGGGGAACGTCGCAGGAATGAAAAACTGTTTTTT	CACGGERRRNEKLFF
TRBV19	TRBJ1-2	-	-	TGTGCCAGTAGTATCACGGAGGAGCGCTACACCTTC	CASSITEERYTF
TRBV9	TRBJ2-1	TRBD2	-	TGTGCCAGCAGCCCGTGGACTAGCGGCTACAATGAGCAGTTCTTC	CASSPWTSGYNEQFF
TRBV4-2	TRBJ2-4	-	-	TGTGCCAGCAGCCAACCAGGGAACATTCAGTACTTC	CASSQPGNIQYF
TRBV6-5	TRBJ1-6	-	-	TGTGCCAGCAGTCCAGGGGAAGGGTCACCCCTCCACTTT	CASSPGEGSPLHF
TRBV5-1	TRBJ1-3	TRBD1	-	TGCGCCAGCAGTTACAGGGGCTCTGGAAACACCATATATTTT	CASSYRGSGNTIYF
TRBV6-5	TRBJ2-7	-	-	TGTGCCAGCAGCCCTAATTCCTACGAGCAGTACTTC	CASSPNSYEQYF
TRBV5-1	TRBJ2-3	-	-	TGCGCCAGCAGCTTGAGCTGGGGGGGCGGGGGCGCAGATACGCAGTATTTT	CASSLSWGGGGADTQYF
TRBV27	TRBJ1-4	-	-	TGTGCCAGCAGTTTACCGACAGGTCTATGGGAAAAACTGTTTTTT	CASSLPTGLWEKLFF
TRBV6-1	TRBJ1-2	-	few	TGTGCCCAGCGTGGGGGCTACACCTTC	CAQRGGYTF
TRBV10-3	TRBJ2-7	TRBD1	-	TGTGCCAGCAGTTACACCCAGACAGGGTCCTACGAGCAGTACTTC	CASSYTQTGSYEQYF
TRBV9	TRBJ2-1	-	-	TGTGCCAGCAGCCCCTCAGGCGATGAGCAGTTCTTC	CASSPSGDEQFF
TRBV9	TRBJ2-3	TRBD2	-	TGTGCCAGCAGCGAGGCCCGGCTAGCGGGGGAAGATACGCAGTATTTT	CASSEARLAGEDTQYF
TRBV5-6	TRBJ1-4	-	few	TGTGCCAGCAGCTTGTTACAGGCAAATGAAAAACTGTTTTTT	CASSLLQANEKLFF
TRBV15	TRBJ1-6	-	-	TGTGCCACCAGCAGAGATGGGGGGGCCACAGGTTCACCCCTCCACTTT	CATSRDGGATGSPLHF
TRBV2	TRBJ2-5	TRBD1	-	TGTGCCAGCGGCCGACAGGGGGGTCGGGAGACCCAGTACTTC	CASGRQGGRETQYF
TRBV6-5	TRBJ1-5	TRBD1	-	TGTGCCAGCAGCCGACAGGGAGCCCTCCAGCCCCAGCATTTT	CASSRQGALQPQHF
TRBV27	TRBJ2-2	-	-	TGTGCCAGCAGTTTATCGTGGCCCTCGGACATATCGAACACCGGGGAGCTGTTTTTT	CASSLSWPSDISNTGELFF
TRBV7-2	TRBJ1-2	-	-	TGTGCCAGCAGCTTAGCTATATACGGTGAGGGTGGCTACACCTTC	CASSLAIYGEGGYTF
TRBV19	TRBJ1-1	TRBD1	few	TGTGCCAGTAGTATACAGGTCGGAGGGGGCGCGGCAACTGAAGCTTTCTTT	CASSIQVGGGAATEAFF
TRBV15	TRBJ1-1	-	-	TGTGCCACCAGCACAAGGGAGATGAACACTGAAGCTTTCTTT	CATSTREMNTEAFF
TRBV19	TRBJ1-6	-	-	TGTGCCAGTAGTCCCCTAGGACAGAGGACTCCCAGGGGCAATTCACCCCTCCACTTT	CASSPLGQRTPRGNSPLHF
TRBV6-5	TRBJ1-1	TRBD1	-	TGTGCCAGCAGCCCTGTACTCCGGGACAGTAATGAAGCTTTCTTT	CASSPVLRDSNEAFF
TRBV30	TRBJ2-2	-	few	TGTGCCTGGAGTGTTAGACAGAACGTTAACACCGGGGAGCTGTTTTTT	CAWSVRQNVNTGELFF
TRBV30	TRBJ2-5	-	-	TGTGCCTGGAGTGTACAAGCTAGCAAAGAGACCCAGTACTTC	CAWSVQASKETQYF